The clone carrying this TCR beta chain was seen repeatedly, ten times or more. This may arise from a read error, as a much more abundant clone is one base away. The time point is: newly diagnosed GD, antithyroid drugs for less than 3 months. PBMC-extracted RNA yielded the TCR library. Germline V gene data show CDR1 as MDHEN and CDR2 as SYDVKM. The ends were cut back, 1 base at V and 5 bases at J, with 3 bases in the middle. The CDR3 runs to 11 residues. TCR beta libraries were built with iRepertoire HTBI primers and Arm-PCR of CDR3 regions. Using its own MiXCR run on the multiplex PCR reads, TCRdb lists one record per CDR3 protein. Among approximately 540,000 distinct CDR3 sequences listed, 12% were seen once. The data were taken from a study of regulatory T cells in long-lasting Graves disease. These sequences were also reported in another study, on T cells in Graves' hyperthyroidism and ophthalmopathy.

The sequence came from a woman between 25 and 40 years old with Graves disease. Sequenced here: peripheral blood mononuclear cells (PBMCs), sampled at new diagnosis, from a patient treated with antithyroid drugs. V gene TRBV28 combines with J gene TRBJ2-7; D call uncertain. The CDR3, as DNA: TGTGCCAGCAGTTTATACGACGAGCAGTACTTC. The encoded protein is CASSLYDEQYF.